What follows are 27 T cell receptor beta chains derived from one specimen sequenced in a study of blood T cell repertoires in COVID-19. Repertoires were generated with immunoSEQ multiplex PCR, while TCRdb's copy carries only in-frame clones and drops some. The sample contains under 300,000 clones, about 89% of which appear only once. Specimen: peripheral blood. The receptors originated from a middle-aged woman who had recovered from COVID-19.

CDR3 coding DNA: TGTGCCAGCAGTGAATCTCTTAACGCGGGAGGAGGGTACGAGACCCAGTACTTC. It encodes CASSESLNAGGGYETQYF. The rearrangement uses TRBV6-1 and TRBJ2-5, with 8 bases fitting TRBD2. Germline trimming cut 2 bases from V and 5 bases from J; bases unmatched to any gene: 16. Per the germline V gene, CDR1 is MNHNS and CDR2 is SASEGT. CDR3 length: 18 amino acids.

V is TRBV5-1 and J is TRBJ1-2; D gene unclear. V was cut by 6 bases and J by 4 bases, with 16 bases left in between. The CDR3 contains 14 residues. Germline values: CDR1 SGHRS, CDR2 YFSETQ. The CDR3 bases are TGCGCCAGCAATTTCGACACCAGTAGCTATGGCTACACCTTC. Amino acid sequence: CASNFDTSSYGYTF.

The J gene is TRBJ1-6, the V gene TRBV5-6, with a weak D call TRBD1 (6 bases). The CDR3 extends over 18 amino acids. The V and J ends lost 1 base and 0 bases respectively, with 14 bases between them. Germline V lookup: CDR1 SGHDT, CDR2 YYEEEE. The chain's CDR3 is CASSLSRDMSSYNSPLHF. CDR3 nucleotide sequence: TGTGCCAGCAGCTTGTCCCGGGACATGAGCTCCTATAATTCACCCCTCCACTTT.

The chain uses TRBV5-4 and TRBJ2-2; 8 bases agree with TRBD2. Germline V gene sequence: CDR1 SGHNT, CDR2 YYREEE (reference sequence). This CDR3 spans 16 amino acids. V was pared by 1 base and J by 3 bases, with 5 bases of the junction left unmatched. CDR3 protein: CASSLLPGGDTGELFF. DNA of the CDR3: TGTGCCAGCAGCTTGCTTCCGGGAGGGGACACCGGGGAGCTGTTTTTT.

V gene TRBV4-1 combines with J gene TRBJ1-1; D perhaps matches TRBD1 (5 bases). The CDR3 is 14 residues long. CDR1 is MGHRA, CDR2 YSYEKL, per germline. V lost 0 bases, J lost 3 bases, and 8 bases lay in between. Here the CDR3 DNA reads TGCGCCAGCAGCCAAGAACTCAGGGACACTGAAGCTTTCTTT. This translates into CASSQELRDTEAFF.

This CDR3 reads CASSHAAGLSGNEQYF. CDR3 DNA: TGTGCCAGCAGCCACGCCGCCGGGCTAAGCGGTAATGAGCAGTACTTC. The gene calls are TRBV7-9 and TRBJ2-7, with TRBD2 as a possible D gene (5 bases). Trimming shortened V by 5 bases and J by 7 bases, and 24 bases separated the two germline ends. The CDR3 has 16 residues. Per germline, CDR1 SEHNR and CDR2 FQNEAQ (reference sequence).

V is TRBV29-1 and J is TRBJ2-5; D ambiguous. Germline CDR1 SQVTM, CDR2 ANQGSEA. V lost 7 bases and J 4 bases, leaving 19 bases between the germline ends. CDR3 length equals 14 residues. This CDR3 is CSANRLDVGETQYF. The CDR3, as DNA: TGCAGCGCCAACCGGCTAGATGTGGGAGAGACCCAGTACTTC.

The genes are TRBV3-1 (or the pseudogene TRBV3-2) and TRBJ2-7; 10 bases agree with TRBD2. Germline CDR1 and CDR2: LGHDT and YNNKEL (reference sequence). This CDR3 has 18 amino acids. V was clipped by 4 bases and J by 3 bases; unmatched bases: 15. CDR3 sequence: CASSRRSGRALVGYEQYF. In DNA, the CDR3 is TGTGCCAGCAGCCGACGAAGCGGGAGGGCCTTAGTCGGCTACGAGCAGTACTTC.

The chain has TRBV5-1 and TRBJ2-7; the D gene is possibly TRBD2 (6 bases). The CDR3 covers 14 residues. Germline V gene lookup returns CDR1 SGHRS and CDR2 YFSETQ. Trimming stripped 4 bases from V and 7 bases from J, with 18 bases between. CDR3 sequence: CASSPRANAGEQYF. CDR3 coding DNA: TGCGCCAGCAGCCCCCGGGCCAACGCGGGGGAGCAGTACTTC. Using reference TRBV5-1 and TRBJ2-7 for the parts outside the CDR3, the full variable domain is KAGVTQTPRYLIKTRGQQVTLSCSPISGHRSVSWYQQTPGQGLQFLFEYFSETQRNKGNFPGRFSGRQFSNSRSEMNVSTLELGDSALYLCASSPRANAGEQYFGPGTRLTVT.

The genes are TRBV5-6 and TRBJ1-3, with D maybe TRBD1 (5 bases). The CDR3 has 15 residues. Germline assignment: CDR1 SGHDT and CDR2 YYEEEE. V was pared by 4 bases and J by 7 bases, with 18 bases between. For the CDR3, the DNA is TGTGCCAGCAGCCCGAGCGGGACCTTGGAGAACACCATATATTTT. Translation gives CASSPSGTLENTIYF.

The genes are TRBV5-1 and TRBJ2-3; D may be TRBD1 (5 bases). The CDR3 is 14 amino acids. Trimming removed 4 bases from V and 2 bases from J, with 11 bases in between. Germline V gene lookup returns CDR1 SGHRS and CDR2 YFSETQ. The DNA for the CDR3 is TGCGCCAGCAGCGGAACAGGTTCCACAGATACGCAGTATTTT. This translates into CASSGTGSTDTQYF.

This chain joins TRBV28 and TRBJ2-7; 9 bases agree with TRBD2. Trimming took 5 bases from V and 6 from J; bases not matched to a gene: 11. In germline, CDR1 is MDHEN, CDR2 SYDVKM. The CDR3 contains 15 residues. The CDR3 DNA reads TGTGCCAGCAGTCCCTTTGATAGCGGGAGAGCCGAGCAGTACTTC. Translated, it gives CASSPFDSGRAEQYF.

The chain links TRBV30 to TRBJ2-5, with 8 positions matching TRBD1. V was pared by 3 bases and J by 3 bases, with 9 bases of the junction left unmatched. From germline, CDR1 is GTSNPN and CDR2 SVGIG (reference sequence). This CDR3 has 15 amino acids. CDR3 bases: TGTGCCTGGAGACCTTTGGACAGGGCAAAAGAGACCCAGTACTTC. Translation: CAWRPLDRAKETQYF. The entire variable domain, with the rest obtained from reference TRBV30 and TRBJ2-5, is as follows: SQTIHQWPATLVQPVGSPLSLECTVEGTSNPNLYWYRQAAGRGLQLLFYSVGIGQISSEVPQNLSASRPQDRQFILSSKKLLLSDSGFYLCAWRPLDRAKETQYFGPGTRLLVL.

V usage is TRBV2 and J usage is TRBJ2-1; 12 bases agree with TRBD2. This CDR3 region has 15 residues. Germline CDR1 and CDR2: SNHLY and FYNNEI. Germline trimming cut 7 bases from V and 7 bases from J; bases unmatched to any gene: 8. CDR3: CASNLLAGGHNEQFF. The CDR3 nucleotides read TGTGCCAGCAACTTGCTAGCGGGAGGGCATAATGAGCAGTTCTTC.

The CDR3 loop reads CASSNPQAPNSPLHF. The CDR3 DNA sequence: TGTGCCAGCAGCAACCCACAGGCACCGAATTCACCCCTCCACTTT. V usage is TRBV7-9 and J usage is TRBJ1-6, with D possibly being TRBD1 (5 bases). Trimming left V 5 bases short and J 7 bases short, with 15 bases between. The CDR3 loop spans 15 amino acids. Looked up from germline, CDR1 is SEHNR and CDR2 is FQNEAQ (reference sequence).

This chain uses TRBV30 with TRBJ2-3; no clear D gene. This CDR3 spans 12 amino acids. Germline CDR1 GTSNPN, CDR2 SVGIG (reference sequence). V was clipped by 1 base and J by 6 bases, with 8 bases between them. The CDR3 region has the DNA TGTGCCTGGAGTGCCAGACTGGATACGCAGTATTTT. Encoded protein: CAWSARLDTQYF.

The DNA of the CDR3 is TGTGCCAGCAGCGCCCGGGACAGGGTGGGAGAAAAACTGTTTTTT. It yields the protein CASSARDRVGEKLFF. This sequence joins TRBV9 and TRBJ1-4; 9 nucleotides align to TRBD1. Per the germline V gene, CDR1 is SGDLS and CDR2 is YYNGEE. The CDR3 sequence is 15 residues long. The ends lost 3 bases at V and 8 bases at J; junction bases unmatched: 8.

J is TRBJ1-2 and V is TRBV24-1, with TRBD1 matching 7 bases. Germline CDR1 reads KGHDR; CDR2 reads SFDVKD. CDR3 length: 14 residues. The V gene end was trimmed by 1 base and the J gene end by 8 bases; junction bases not matched to a gene: 6. The CDR3 sequence: CATSDFTGVGGYTF. The CDR3 nucleotides are TGTGCCACCAGTGATTTTACAGGGGTTGGCGGCTACACCTTC.

The rearrangement links TRBV5-4 to TRBJ1-1, with TRBD1 matching over 9 bases. V was clipped by 0 bases and J by 8 bases; unmatched bases: 5. This CDR3 contains 14 residues. Germline loops: CDR1 SGHNT, CDR2 YYREEE (reference sequence). The CDR3 nucleotides are TGTGCCAGCAGCTTGGACAGGGGGCCGTTGGAAGCTTTCTTT. It translates to CASSLDRGPLEAFF. The variable domain in full, completed from reference TRBV5-4 and TRBJ1-1, reads ETGVTQSPTHLIKTRGQQVTLRCSSQSGHNTVSWYQQALGQGPQFIFQYYREEENGRGNFPPRFSGLQFPNYSSELNVNALELDDSALYLCASSLDRGPLEAFFGQGTRLTVV.

The genes are TRBV11-3 and TRBJ2-3; 8 bases are shared with TRBD1. The germline V gene has CDR1 SGHNT and CDR2 YENEEA. The CDR3 runs 15 residues. The J segment lost 1 base and the V segment lost 5 bases, leaving 5 bases of the junction unmatched. The CDR3 nucleotides read TGTGCCAGCAGCCTGCAGGGGGCAGGCACAGATACGCAGTATTTT. It is translated as CASSLQGAGTDTQYF. Full variable domain (remainder filled in from reference TRBV11-3 and TRBJ2-3): EAGVVQSPRYKIIEKKQPVAFWCNPISGHNTLYWYLQNLGQGPELLIRYENEEAVDDSQLPKDRFSAERLKGVDSTLKIQPAELGDSAVYLCASSLQGAGTDTQYFGPGTRLTVL.

This clone has a handful of counts. V is TRBV5-4 and J is TRBJ2-3; 11 positions match TRBD2. J lost 0 bases, V lost 0 bases, and 0 bases had no gene match. Germline CDR1 is SGHNT and CDR2 is YYREEE (reference sequence). The CDR3 has 16 amino acids. CDR3 protein: CASSLGTSGSTDTQYF. The CDR3 region has the DNA TGTGCCAGCAGCTTGGGGACTAGCGGGAGCACAGATACGCAGTATTTT.

The chain links TRBV2 to TRBJ2-7; weak D call: TRBD1 (6 bases). This CDR3 has 15 residues. V lost 0 bases and J 0 bases, leaving 9 bases between the germline ends. The germline CDR1 and CDR2 sequences are SNHLY and FYNNEI. This CDR3 reads CASSEAGGPSYEQYF. The CDR3 DNA follows: TGTGCCAGCAGTGAAGCAGGGGGACCCTCCTACGAGCAGTACTTC.

This chain uses TRBV28 with TRBJ1-2, with D perhaps matching TRBD1 (5 bases). The germline V gene has CDR1 MDHEN and CDR2 SYDVKM. CDR3 length: 14 residues. The CDR3 DNA is TGTGCAACCATGCAGGGAGGGGATATAGACGGCTACACCTTC. Translated, it gives CATMQGGDIDGYTF.

V and J are TRBV7-2 and TRBJ2-5; TRBD2 aligns across 9 bases. Trimming cost V 3 bases and J 5 bases; bases outside gene matches: 13. This CDR3 has 17 amino acids. CDR1 is SGHTA and CDR2 is FQGNSA in the germline V gene. The CDR3 spells CASSFGTSLSPRETQYF. Written as DNA, the CDR3 is TGTGCCAGCAGCTTTGGGACTAGCCTTAGCCCTCGTGAGACCCAGTACTTC.

The chain links TRBV10-3 to TRBJ1-6; 7 nucleotides align to TRBD1. This CDR3 comprises 15 residues. Germline trimming cut 8 bases from V and 3 bases from J; bases unmatched to any gene: 7. Germline V gene sequence: CDR1 ENHRY, CDR2 SYGVKD. CDR3 DNA sequence: TGTGCCATCGCACCCAGGGGGGACTATAATTCACCCCTCCACTTT. Protein sequence: CAIAPRGDYNSPLHF.

The chain is built from TRBV28 and TRBJ1-4; TRBD1 matches at 11 bases. CDR1 is MDHEN, CDR2 SYDVKM, per germline. The V and J ends lost 9 bases and 5 bases, in that order; junction bases with no gene match: 2. The CDR3 runs to 13 residues. CDR3 nucleotides: TGTGCCAGTGGACAGGGGGCCAATGAAAAACTGTTTTTT. Translated, it gives CASGQGANEKLFF. Combining the CDR3 with reference TRBV28 and TRBJ1-4 gives the whole variable domain DVKVTQSSRYLVKRTGEKVFLECVQDMDHENMFWYRQDPGLGLRLIYFSYDVKMKEKGDIPEGYSVSREKKERFSLILESASTNQTSMYLCASGQGANEKLFFGSGTQLSVL.

The rearrangement links TRBV27 to TRBJ2-7, with 7 bases aligning to TRBD1. The CDR3 runs to 13 residues. Germline V CDR1 and CDR2: MNHEY, SMNVEV (reference sequence). V shed 6 bases and J 3 bases; nucleotides not matched to a gene: 5. Written as DNA, the CDR3 is TGTGCCAGCAGCCGGGACAGACACTACGAGCAGTACTTC. It codes for CASSRDRHYEQYF.